This TCR beta chain was captured by sequencing in a study of shared clonotypes between healthy human individuals. As for the study in general: Those who served as donors were a couple of women and three men between the ages of 18 and 49.

The ends lost 3 bases at V and 5 bases at J; junction bases unmatched: 7. Germline V gene lookup returns CDR1 KGHSH and CDR2 LQKENI. The CDR3 loop spans 16 amino acids. Method: immunoSEQ multiplex PCR; TCRdb's copy keeps in-frame clones and lacks some. The sample has more than 1.2 million clones; 98% are singletons. This chain links TRBV18 with TRBJ2-7; TRBD2 aligns across 13 bases. This sequence originates from a young man in good health. Sequencing used naive CD4+ T cells sorted from blood. As for subset: CD45RA+ positively selected. The CDR3 reads CASSPKLAGGPHEQYF. The CDR3, as DNA: TGTGCCAGCTCACCGAAACTAGCGGGAGGGCCCCACGAGCAGTACTTC.